Each of the 4 T cell receptor beta chains below was sequenced from the same sample in a study of beta chain features in type 1 diabetes. Their antigens are not known. General study results and limits: There was a moderate but significant shortening of TCRB CDR3s in all four CD4+ subsets of Type 1 diabetes patients.

Reverse transcribing all isolated RNA meant expressed TCRB transcripts were sequenced. Only in-frame clones appear in the TCRdb table, and some are missing; sequencing was by immunoSEQ multiplex PCR. This table holds hundreds of thousands of clones, roughly a tenth found once. Sequencing was carried out using naive CD4+ T cells from blood. These receptor sequences come from a man aged 25 to 40 with type 1 diabetes.

This clone appeared a few times. The chain combines TRBV18 with TRBJ2-5; 12 bases map to TRBD2. Per germline, CDR1 KGHSH and CDR2 LQKENI. V shed 6 bases and J 1 base; nucleotides not matched to a gene: 6. The CDR3 runs 16 residues. In nucleotides, the CDR3 is TGTGCCAGCTCCGGGACTAGCGGGTCGGTCCAAGAGACCCAGTACTTC. Translating it yields CASSGTSGSVQETQYF. Drawing the rest from reference TRBV18 and TRBJ2-5, the complete variable domain is NAGVMQNPRHLVRRRGQEARLRCSPMKGHSHVYWYRQLPEEGLKFMVYLQKENIIDESGMPKERFSAEFPKEGPSILRIQQVVRGDSAAYFCASSGTSGSVQETQYFGPGTRLLVL.

This clone was picked up a small number of times. DNA for the CDR3: TGTGCCAGCAGTGATCTGAGCTCCTATAATTCACCCCTCCACTTT. Amino acid sequence: CASSDLSSYNSPLHF. The chain links TRBV25-1 to TRBJ1-6; no definite D call. The V gene's germline CDR1 is MGHDK and CDR2 SYGVNS. This CDR3 comprises 15 residues. V was shortened by 3 bases and J by 0 bases, with 6 bases between the two germline ends.

This clone was seen more than once but under ten times. The chain has TRBV29-1 and TRBJ2-4; tentatively, D is TRBD2 (5 bases). The germline V and J ends were trimmed by 5 bases and 8 bases, with 13 bases remaining between them. The CDR3 is 12 residues long. The V gene's germline CDR1 is SQVTM and CDR2 ANQGSEA. CDR3 amino acids: CSVLLGSDIQYF. CDR3 coding DNA: TGCAGCGTTCTCTTGGGGAGCGACATTCAGTACTTC.

The chain joins TRBV29-1 to TRBJ1-1, with D possibly matching TRBD1 (6 bases). With 7 bases removed from V and 0 bases from J, the gap between germline ends came to 12 bases. Germline loops: CDR1 SQVTM, CDR2 ANQGSEA. The CDR3 has 13 amino acids. DNA for the CDR3: TGCAGCGCCATAGGACAGATGAACACTGAAGCTTTCTTT. Its protein is CSAIGQMNTEAFF.